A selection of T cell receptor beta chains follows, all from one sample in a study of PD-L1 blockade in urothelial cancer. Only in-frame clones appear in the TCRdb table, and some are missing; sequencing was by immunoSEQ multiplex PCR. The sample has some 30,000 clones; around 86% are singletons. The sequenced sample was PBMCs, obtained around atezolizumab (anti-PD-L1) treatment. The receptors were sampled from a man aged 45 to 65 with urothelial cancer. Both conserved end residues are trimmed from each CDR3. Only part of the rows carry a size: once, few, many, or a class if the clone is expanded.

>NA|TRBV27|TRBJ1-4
ASSLSGQVPFREKLF
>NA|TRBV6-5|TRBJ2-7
ASSEGLAGYEQY
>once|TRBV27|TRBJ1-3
ASSTTGGTGNTIY
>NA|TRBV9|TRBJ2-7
ASSLVTESYEQY
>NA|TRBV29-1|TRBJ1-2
SAYRDYGYT
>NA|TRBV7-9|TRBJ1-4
ASSSVAEKLF
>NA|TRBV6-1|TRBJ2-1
ASSDLGTVGKQF
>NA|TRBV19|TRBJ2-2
ASSRDRAVAGELF
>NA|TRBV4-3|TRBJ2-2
ASSQGQHTGELF
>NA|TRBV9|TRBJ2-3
ASSSQRGQSGWTDTQY
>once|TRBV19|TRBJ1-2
ATKTGDGYT
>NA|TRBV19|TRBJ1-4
ASSTRQGRDEKLF
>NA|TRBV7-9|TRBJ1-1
ASSLEGPEAF
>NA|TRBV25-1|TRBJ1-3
ARLTQGARNTIY
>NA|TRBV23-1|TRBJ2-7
ASSLPGTPNPARTSGISYYEQY
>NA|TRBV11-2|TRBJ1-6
ASSLTAGGQYSPLH
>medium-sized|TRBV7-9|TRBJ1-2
ASAPGQGMNGYT
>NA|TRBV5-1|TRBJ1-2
ASSPSGTGDDGYT
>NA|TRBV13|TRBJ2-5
ASSLVLAGIQETQY
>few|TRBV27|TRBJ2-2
ASSLWGTDTGELF
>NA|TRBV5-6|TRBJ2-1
ASRGTSGYNEQF
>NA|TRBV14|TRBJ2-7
ASSTSGTGSYEQY
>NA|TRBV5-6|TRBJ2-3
ASSYRRATDTQY
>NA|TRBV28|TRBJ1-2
ASSSRQGPYGYT
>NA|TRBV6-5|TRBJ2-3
ASSRAGGTGDTQY
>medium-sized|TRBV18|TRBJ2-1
ASSPPLQGAPNEQF
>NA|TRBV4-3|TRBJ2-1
ASSQETGTWNEQF
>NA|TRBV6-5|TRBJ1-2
ASTRDTGANYGYT